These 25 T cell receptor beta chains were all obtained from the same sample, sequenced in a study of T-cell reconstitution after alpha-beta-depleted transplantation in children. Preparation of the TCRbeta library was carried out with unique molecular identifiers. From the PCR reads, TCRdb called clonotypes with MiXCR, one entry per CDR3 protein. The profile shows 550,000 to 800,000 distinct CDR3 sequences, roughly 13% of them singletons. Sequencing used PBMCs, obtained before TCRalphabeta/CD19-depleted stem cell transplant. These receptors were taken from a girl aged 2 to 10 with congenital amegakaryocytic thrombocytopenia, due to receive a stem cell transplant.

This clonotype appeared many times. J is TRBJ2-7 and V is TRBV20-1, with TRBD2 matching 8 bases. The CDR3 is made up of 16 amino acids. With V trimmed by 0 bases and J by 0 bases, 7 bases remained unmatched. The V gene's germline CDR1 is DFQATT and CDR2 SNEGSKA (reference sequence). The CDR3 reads CSARDEASGSSYEQYF. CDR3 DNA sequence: TGCAGTGCTAGAGATGAAGCGAGCGGGAGCTCCTACGAGCAGTACTTC.

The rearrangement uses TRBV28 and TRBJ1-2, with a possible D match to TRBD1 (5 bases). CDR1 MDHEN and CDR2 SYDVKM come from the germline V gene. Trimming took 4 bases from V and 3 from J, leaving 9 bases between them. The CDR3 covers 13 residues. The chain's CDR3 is CASSSSGHYGYTF. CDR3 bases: TGTGCCAGCAGTTCATCGGGACACTATGGCTACACCTTC.

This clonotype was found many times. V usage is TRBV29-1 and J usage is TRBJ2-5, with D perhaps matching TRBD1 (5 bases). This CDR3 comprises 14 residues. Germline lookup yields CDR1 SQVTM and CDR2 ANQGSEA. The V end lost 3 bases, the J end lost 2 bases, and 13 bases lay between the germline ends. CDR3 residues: CSVERTGQQETQYF. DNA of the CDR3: TGCAGCGTTGAGAGAACAGGTCAGCAAGAGACCCAGTACTTC.

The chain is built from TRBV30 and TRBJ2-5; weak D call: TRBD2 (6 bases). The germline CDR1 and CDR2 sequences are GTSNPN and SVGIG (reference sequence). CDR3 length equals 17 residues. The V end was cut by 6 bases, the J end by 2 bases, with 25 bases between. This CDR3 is CACTRGWRDGGQETQYF. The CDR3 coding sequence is TGTGCCTGCACTCGCGGATGGAGGGACGGCGGGCAAGAGACCCAGTACTTC.

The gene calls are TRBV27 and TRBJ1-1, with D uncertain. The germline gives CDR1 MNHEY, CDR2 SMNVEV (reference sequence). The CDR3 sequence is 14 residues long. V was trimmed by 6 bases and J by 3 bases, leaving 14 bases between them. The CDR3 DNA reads TGTGCCAGCAGCGAACTGGGCGGGCACACTGAAGCTTTCTTT. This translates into CASSELGGHTEAFF.

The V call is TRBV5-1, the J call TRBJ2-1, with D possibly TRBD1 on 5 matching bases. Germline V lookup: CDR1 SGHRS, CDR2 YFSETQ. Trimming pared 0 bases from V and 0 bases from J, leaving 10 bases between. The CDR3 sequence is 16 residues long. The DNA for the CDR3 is TGCGCCAGCAGCTTGGAGGGGATCCCCTCCTACAATGAGCAGTTCTTC. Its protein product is CASSLEGIPSYNEQFF.

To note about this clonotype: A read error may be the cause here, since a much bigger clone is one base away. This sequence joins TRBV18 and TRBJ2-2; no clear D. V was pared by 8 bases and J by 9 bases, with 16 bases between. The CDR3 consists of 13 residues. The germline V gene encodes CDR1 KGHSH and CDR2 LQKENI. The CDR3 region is CASTTTQTWELFF. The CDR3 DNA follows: TGTGCCAGCACCACGACTCAGACCTGGGAGCTGTTTTTT.

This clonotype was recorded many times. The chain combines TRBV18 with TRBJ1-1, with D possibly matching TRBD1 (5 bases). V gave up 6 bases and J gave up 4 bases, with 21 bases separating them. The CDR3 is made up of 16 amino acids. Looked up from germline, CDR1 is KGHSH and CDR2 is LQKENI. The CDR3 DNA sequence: TGTGCCAGCTCCTTGGGGGTATCCATGGGTAGCACTGAAGCTTTCTTT. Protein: CASSLGVSMGSTEAFF.

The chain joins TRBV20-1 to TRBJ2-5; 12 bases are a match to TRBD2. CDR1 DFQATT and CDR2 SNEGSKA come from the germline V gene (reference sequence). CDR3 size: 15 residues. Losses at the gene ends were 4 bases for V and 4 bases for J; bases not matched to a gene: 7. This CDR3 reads CSAMSSGRVLETQYF. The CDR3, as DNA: TGCAGTGCTATGTCTAGCGGGAGGGTTCTAGAGACCCAGTACTTC.

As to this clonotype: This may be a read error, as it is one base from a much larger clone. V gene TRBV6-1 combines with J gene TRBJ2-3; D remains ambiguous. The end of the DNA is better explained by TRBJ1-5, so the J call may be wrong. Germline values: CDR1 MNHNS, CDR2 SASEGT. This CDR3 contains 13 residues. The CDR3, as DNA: TGTGCCAGCAGGTCGACTAGATCAGATACGCAGCATTTT. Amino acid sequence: CASRSTRSDTQHF.

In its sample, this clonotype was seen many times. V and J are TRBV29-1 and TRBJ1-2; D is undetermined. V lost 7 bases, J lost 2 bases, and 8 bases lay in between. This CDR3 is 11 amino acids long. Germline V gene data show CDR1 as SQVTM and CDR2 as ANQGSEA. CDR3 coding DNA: TGCAGCGCGACCCAAAACTATGGCTACACCTTC. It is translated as CSATQNYGYTF.

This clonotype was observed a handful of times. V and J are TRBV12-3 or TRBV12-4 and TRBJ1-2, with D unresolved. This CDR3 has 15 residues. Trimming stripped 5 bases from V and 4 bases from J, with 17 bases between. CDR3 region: CASSPPGPPLYGYTF. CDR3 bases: TGTGCCAGCAGTCCTCCGGGTCCCCCCCTCTATGGCTACACCTTC.

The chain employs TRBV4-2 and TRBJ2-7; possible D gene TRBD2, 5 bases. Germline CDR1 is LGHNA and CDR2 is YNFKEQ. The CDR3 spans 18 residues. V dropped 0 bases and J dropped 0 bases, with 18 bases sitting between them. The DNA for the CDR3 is TGTGCCAGCAGCCAAGATACCCTCCTTGCGGACTTCTCCTACGAGCAGTACTTC. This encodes CASSQDTLLADFSYEQYF.

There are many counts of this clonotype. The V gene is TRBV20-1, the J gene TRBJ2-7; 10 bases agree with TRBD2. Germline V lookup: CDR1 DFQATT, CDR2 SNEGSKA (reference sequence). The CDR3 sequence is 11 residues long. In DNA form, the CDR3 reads TGCGCGGGGCTAGCGGGAGATCGTCAGTACTTC. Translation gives CAGLAGDRQYF.

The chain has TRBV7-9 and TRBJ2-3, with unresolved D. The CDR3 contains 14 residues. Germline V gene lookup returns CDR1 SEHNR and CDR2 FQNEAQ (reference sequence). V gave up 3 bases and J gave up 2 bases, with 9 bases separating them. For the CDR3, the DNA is TGTGCCAGCAGCTTCGGTACTAACACAGATACGCAGTATTTT. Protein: CASSFGTNTDTQYF.

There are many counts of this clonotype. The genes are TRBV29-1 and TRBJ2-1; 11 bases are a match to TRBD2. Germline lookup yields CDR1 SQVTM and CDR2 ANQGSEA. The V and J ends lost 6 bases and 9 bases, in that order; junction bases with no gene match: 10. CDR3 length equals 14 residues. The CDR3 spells CSVHSSGRSVEQFF. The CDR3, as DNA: TGCAGCGTGCACTCTAGCGGGAGGTCGGTTGAGCAGTTCTTC.

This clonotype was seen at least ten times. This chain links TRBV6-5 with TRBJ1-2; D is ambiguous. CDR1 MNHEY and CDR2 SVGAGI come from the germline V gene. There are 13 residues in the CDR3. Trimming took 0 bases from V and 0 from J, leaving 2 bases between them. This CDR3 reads CASSYSSNYGYTF. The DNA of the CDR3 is TGTGCCAGCAGTTACTCGTCTAACTATGGCTACACCTTC.

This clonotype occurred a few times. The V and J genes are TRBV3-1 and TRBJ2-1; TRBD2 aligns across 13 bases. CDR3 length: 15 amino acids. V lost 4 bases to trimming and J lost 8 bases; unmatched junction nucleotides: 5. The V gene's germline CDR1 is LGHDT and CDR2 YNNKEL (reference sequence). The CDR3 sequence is CASSLRTSGSYEQFF. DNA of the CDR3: TGTGCCAGCAGCCTCCGGACTAGCGGGAGCTATGAGCAGTTCTTC.

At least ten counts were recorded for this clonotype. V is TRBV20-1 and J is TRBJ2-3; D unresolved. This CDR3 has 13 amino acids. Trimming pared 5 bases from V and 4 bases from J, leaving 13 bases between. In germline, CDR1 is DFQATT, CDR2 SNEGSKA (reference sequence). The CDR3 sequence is CSAGIVRSDTQYF. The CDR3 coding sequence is TGCAGTGCTGGAATTGTTCGCTCAGATACGCAGTATTTT.

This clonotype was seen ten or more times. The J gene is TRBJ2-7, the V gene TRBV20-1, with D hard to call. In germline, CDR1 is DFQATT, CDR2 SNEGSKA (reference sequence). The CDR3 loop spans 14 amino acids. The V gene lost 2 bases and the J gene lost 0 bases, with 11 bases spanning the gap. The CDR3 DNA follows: TGCAGTGCTAGAATCCCGGCGAGCTCCTACGAGCAGTACTTC. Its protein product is CSARIPASSYEQYF.

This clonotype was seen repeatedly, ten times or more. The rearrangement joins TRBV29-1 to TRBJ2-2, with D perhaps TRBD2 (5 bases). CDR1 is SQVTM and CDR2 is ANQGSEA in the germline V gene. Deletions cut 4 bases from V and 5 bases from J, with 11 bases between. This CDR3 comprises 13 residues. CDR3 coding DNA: TGCAGCGTTGGGACTTTAAGGACCGGGGAGCTGTTTTTT. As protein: CSVGTLRTGELFF.

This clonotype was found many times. CDR3 in amino acids: CASSLNRGEQYF. In DNA, the CDR3 is TGTGCCAGCAGTTTAAACAGGGGGGAGCAGTACTTC. The chain couples TRBV27 to TRBJ2-7; 8 bases are shared with TRBD1. V lost 2 bases, J lost 7 bases, and 1 base stayed unmatched. The CDR3 contains 12 residues. Germline values: CDR1 MNHEY, CDR2 SMNVEV (reference sequence).

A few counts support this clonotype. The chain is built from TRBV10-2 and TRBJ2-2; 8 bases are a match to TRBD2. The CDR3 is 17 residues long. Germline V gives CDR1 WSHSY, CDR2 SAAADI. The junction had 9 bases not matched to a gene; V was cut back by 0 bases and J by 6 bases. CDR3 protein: CASSESLAGLGSGELFF. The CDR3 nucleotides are TGCGCCAGCAGTGAGTCCTTAGCGGGACTTGGGTCCGGGGAGCTGTTTTTT.

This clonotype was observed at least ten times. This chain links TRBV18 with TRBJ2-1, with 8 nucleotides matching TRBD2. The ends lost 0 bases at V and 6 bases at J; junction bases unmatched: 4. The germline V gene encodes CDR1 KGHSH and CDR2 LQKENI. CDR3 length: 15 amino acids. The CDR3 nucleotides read TGTGCCAGCTCACCACCCGGGACTAGTCGCAATGAGCAGTTCTTC. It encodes CASSPPGTSRNEQFF.

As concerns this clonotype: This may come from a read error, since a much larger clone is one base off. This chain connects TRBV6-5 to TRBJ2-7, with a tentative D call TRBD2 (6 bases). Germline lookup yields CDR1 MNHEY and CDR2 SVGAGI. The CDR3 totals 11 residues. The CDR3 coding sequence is TGTGCCAGCCGCGGGATCCACGAGAAGTACTTC. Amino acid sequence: CASRGIHEKYF.